This T cell receptor beta chain came from a study of shared clonotypes between healthy human individuals. Study overall: The study used three CD4 naive, three CD4 memory, two CD8 naive and one CD8 memory plate per donor. Study results and caveats: Memory subsets generally showed lower estimated richness than naive subsets.

Authors' analysis steps: ImmunoSEQ gave junction-only sequences without quality scores, so filtering differed. TCRdb's copy holds only in-frame clones and misses some; the assay was immunoSEQ multiplex PCR. For V, J and clone size, that table is used; D and trimming come from the DNA. The sample carries millions of clones, about 95% recorded once. As to this clone: Antigen specificity is unknown.

The CDR3 is 16 amino acids. The trim removed 5 bases at V and 6 bases at J, leaving 6 bases unmatched. Germline V CDR1 and CDR2: PRHDT, FYEKMQ (reference sequence). As defined, naive CD8 cells were CD45RO-negative and positively selected for CCR7, with terminally differentiated effector memory CD45RA+ cells excluded. This TCR was recovered from a man between 18 and 29 years old in good health. V is TRBV13 and J is TRBJ1-6; 11 bases fit TRBD1. The specimen sequenced was naive CD8+ T cells sorted from blood. CDR3 region: CASSLSGTGGNSPLHF. The DNA for the CDR3 is TGTGCCAGCAGCCTTTCCGGGACAGGGGGTAATTCACCCCTCCACTTT.